Each of the 25 T cell receptor beta chains below was sequenced from the same sample in a study of T cell responses to AZD1222 COVID-19 vaccine. Some clones are missing from TCRdb's copy, which holds only in-frame ones; the method was immunoSEQ multiplex PCR. The table lists 150,000 to 200,000 clones, roughly nine tenths of them singletons. Sample: peripheral blood, taken on day 0 of MenACWY control vaccination. These receptors were collected from an adult in good health.

This rearrangement joins TRBV28 to TRBJ2-7; D not resolved. Trimming stripped 4 bases from V and 2 bases from J, with 6 bases between. This CDR3 spans 12 amino acids. Germline CDR1 MDHEN, CDR2 SYDVKM. The CDR3 reads CASSSPTYEQYF. DNA of the CDR3: TGTGCCAGCAGTTCTCCCACCTACGAGCAGTACTTC.

The chain is built from TRBV7-8 and TRBJ2-5; 12 nucleotides match TRBD2. There are 15 residues in the CDR3. The junction had 5 bases not matched to a gene; V was cut back by 4 bases and J by 5 bases. Germline CDR1 and CDR2: SGHVS and FQNEAQ. CDR3 amino acids: CASSSGLAGRETQYF. In nucleotides, the CDR3 is TGTGCCAGCAGCTCCGGACTAGCGGGACGTGAGACCCAGTACTTC. Full variable domain (missing parts from reference TRBV7-8 and TRBJ2-5): GAGVSQSPRYKVAKRGQDVALRCDPISGHVSLFWYQQALGQGPEFLTYFQNEAQLDKSGLPSDRFFAERPEGSVSTLKIQRTQQEDSAVYLCASSSGLAGRETQYFGPGTRLLVL.

This chain links TRBV6-6 with TRBJ1-4; tentatively, D is TRBD1 (5 bases). CDR3 length: 12 amino acids. V was shortened by 4 bases and J by 8 bases, with 8 bases between the two germline ends. Per germline, CDR1 MNHNY and CDR2 SVGAGI (reference sequence). CDR3 DNA sequence: TGTGCCAGCAGTTTCGGGGCGGAAAAACTGTTTTTT. It codes for CASSFGAEKLFF.

The chain links TRBV7-2 to TRBJ2-1; D call uncertain. This CDR3 is 13 amino acids long. Germline V gene data show CDR1 as SGHTA and CDR2 as FQGNSA. V lost 5 bases and J 10 bases, leaving 15 bases between the germline ends. As DNA, the CDR3 is TGTGCCAGCAGCGCTGGGCGACTTGCGGAGCAGTTCTTC. It yields the protein CASSAGRLAEQFF.

This chain uses TRBV7-9 with TRBJ1-4, with 9 nucleotides matching TRBD1. Unmatched junction bases numbered 5, after V lost 6 bases and J lost 6 bases. CDR1 and CDR2 (germline): SEHNR, FQNEAQ (reference sequence). The CDR3 has 14 residues. The CDR3 loop is CASRPGQGHEKLFF. The CDR3 DNA is TGTGCCAGCAGACCGGGACAGGGTCATGAAAAACTGTTTTTT. The full variable domain, rest sourced from reference TRBV7-9 and TRBJ1-4, is DTGVSQNPRHKITKRGQNVTFRCDPISEHNRLYWYRQTLGQGPEFLTYFQNEAQLEKSRLLSDRFSAERPKGSFSTLEIQRTEQGDSAMYLCASRPGQGHEKLFFGSGTQLSVL.

The chain links TRBV7-2 to TRBJ1-3, with unresolved D. Germline V gene lookup returns CDR1 SGHTA and CDR2 FQGNSA. The V gene lost 5 bases and the J gene lost 0 bases, with 8 bases spanning the gap. CDR3 size: 14 residues. Here the CDR3 reads CASSPQPSGNTIYF. CDR3 bases: TGTGCCAGCAGCCCCCAGCCCTCTGGAAACACCATATATTTT.

The chain combines TRBV6-5 with TRBJ1-2; no reliable D call. With 8 bases removed from V and 7 bases from J, the gap between germline ends came to 20 bases. The length of the CDR3 is 14 residues. In germline, CDR1 is MNHEY, CDR2 SVGAGI. The CDR3 nucleotides are TGTGCCAGCCGGGTCGAGGTGGCTGCAGGTGGCTACACCTTC. It encodes CASRVEVAAGGYTF.

A note on this clone: An end of the junction differs from the germline gene, which may be a read error. The CDR3 is CASSLLVNAGELFF. The CDR3 DNA reads TGTGCCAGCAGCTTATTGGTGAACGCCGGGGAGCTGTTTTTT. The rearrangement uses TRBV7-3 and TRBJ2-2; no reliable D call. Germline CDR1 and CDR2: SGHTA and FQGTGA. The CDR3 has 14 amino acids. Full variable domain (rest looked up from reference TRBV7-3 and TRBJ2-2): GAGVSQTPSNKVTEKGKYVELRCDPISGHTALYWYRQSLGQGPEFLIYFQGTGAADDSGLPNDRFFAVRPEGSVSTLKIQRTERGDSAVYLCASSLLVNAGELFFGEGSRLTVL.

The V call is TRBV10-3, the J call TRBJ1-1, with 11 bases that match TRBD1. CDR3 length: 15 amino acids. The V gene end was trimmed by 7 bases and the J gene end by 5 bases; junction bases not matched to a gene: 9. Germline V CDR1 and CDR2: ENHRY, SYGVKD. CDR3 loop: CAITRTGGSGTEAFF. The CDR3, as DNA: TGTGCCATCACCAGGACAGGGGGCTCGGGAACTGAAGCTTTCTTT.

CDR3 protein: CASSQGFRSTGYTF. DNA of the CDR3: TGTGCCAGCAGCCAAGGTTTCAGGTCTACGGGCTACACCTTC. The chain carries TRBV14 and TRBJ1-2; D unresolved. Germline CDR1 is SGHDN and CDR2 is FVKESK. V lost 1 base and J lost 8, with 14 bases in between. This CDR3 has 14 amino acids. Complete variable domain (other parts from reference TRBV14 and TRBJ1-2): EAGVTQFPSHSVIEKGQTVTLRCDPISGHDNLYWYRRVMGKEIKFLLHFVKESKQDESGMPNNRFLAERTGGTYSTLKVQPAELEDSGVYFCASSQGFRSTGYTFGSGTRLTVV.

The chain has TRBV11-2 and TRBJ2-3; 12 nucleotides agree with TRBD2. This CDR3 has 16 amino acids. Trimming at V came to 5 bases and at J to 1 base, leaving 4 bases not matched to a gene. CDR1 is SGHAT and CDR2 is FQNNGV in the germline V gene. CDR3 sequence: CASSRLAGAGTDTQYF. The DNA for the CDR3 is TGTGCCAGCAGCAGACTAGCGGGAGCTGGCACAGATACGCAGTATTTT.

The rearrangement joins TRBV28 to TRBJ1-2; D not resolved. CDR1 and CDR2 (germline): MDHEN, SYDVKM. The length of the CDR3 is 15 residues. V shed 3 bases and J shed 3 bases, with 14 bases lying between them. CDR3 in DNA: TGTGCCAGCAGTTTTTCTTCCCTTCTGGACTATGGCTACACCTTC. Translating it yields CASSFSSLLDYGYTF.

The CDR3 DNA sequence: TGTGCCAGCAGTTTTGGGACGACGGACACCGGGGAGCTGTTTTTT. Protein: CASSFGTTDTGELFF. This rearrangement joins TRBV27 to TRBJ2-2, with D possibly called TRBD1 or TRBD2 (5 bases each). The CDR3 spans 15 residues. CDR1 and CDR2 (germline): MNHEY, SMNVEV (reference sequence). V shed 3 bases and J shed 3 bases, with 11 bases lying between them.

V gene TRBV10-1 combines with J gene TRBJ1-1; weak D call: TRBD1 (5 bases). The CDR3 is 13 amino acids. V lost 6 bases and J lost 10, with 18 bases in between. Germline CDR1 is WNHNN and CDR2 is SYGVQD (reference sequence). The CDR3 DNA is TGCGCCAGCAGCCCCACAGGAGCGGTTGGAGCTTTCTTT. Residues: CASSPTGAVGAFF.

This chain connects TRBV14 to TRBJ2-5; 7 bases are shared with TRBD1. Germline V gene sequence: CDR1 SGHDN, CDR2 FVKESK. V trimming: 3 bases; J trimming: 4 bases; junction bases outside the gene matches: 8. CDR3 length: 15 residues. CDR3 region: CASSQTGQLLETQYF. In nucleotides, the CDR3 is TGTGCCAGCAGCCAGACGGGACAGTTACTAGAGACCCAGTACTTC.

The chain joins TRBV18 to TRBJ1-2; TRBD1 aligns across 7 bases. Germline-derived CDR1 and CDR2 are KGHSH and LQKENI. The CDR3 totals 15 residues. V lost 1 base to trimming and J lost 8 bases; unmatched junction nucleotides: 10. CDR3 sequence: CASSPLWRGLDGYTF. For the CDR3, the DNA is TGTGCCAGCTCACCACTTTGGAGGGGGCTTGACGGCTACACCTTC. The full variable domain, completed using reference TRBV18 and TRBJ1-2, is NAGVMQNPRHLVRRRGQEARLRCSPMKGHSHVYWYRQLPEEGLKFMVYLQKENIIDESGMPKERFSAEFPKEGPSILRIQQVVRGDSAAYFCASSPLWRGLDGYTFGSGTRLTVV.

The chain carries TRBV30 and TRBJ2-2; TRBD1 agrees at 9 bases. Germline CDR1 reads GTSNPN; CDR2 reads SVGIG (reference sequence). Trimming took 6 bases from V and 3 from J; bases not matched to a gene: 11. CDR3 length equals 16 residues. The CDR3 sequence is CACTRDRGEDTGELFF. The CDR3 nucleotides read TGTGCCTGCACCCGAGACAGGGGGGAGGACACCGGGGAGCTGTTTTTT.

The chain has TRBV12-5 and TRBJ2-7; possible D gene TRBD1, 6 bases. The ends were cut back, 5 bases at V and 2 bases at J, with 13 bases in the middle. The length of the CDR3 is 14 residues. In germline, CDR1 is LGHNT, CDR2 FRNRAP. The chain's CDR3 is CASGIGDTTYEQYF. CDR3 nucleotides: TGTGCTAGTGGTATCGGGGACACTACCTACGAGCAGTACTTC.

The chain joins TRBV6-6 to TRBJ2-5; TRBD1 is a possible D gene (5 bases). Trimming took off 7 bases at V and 1 base at J, with 10 bases between the two ends. The CDR3 length is 13 residues. Germline V gene sequence: CDR1 MNHNY, CDR2 SVGAGI (reference sequence). The CDR3 sequence: CASTWQGQETQYF. The CDR3 DNA sequence: TGTGCCAGCACCTGGCAGGGCCAAGAGACCCAGTACTTC.

This chain connects TRBV16 to TRBJ2-1, with D uncertain. V was trimmed by 6 bases and J by 4 bases, leaving 10 bases between them. CDR1 is KGHSY and CDR2 is FQNENV in the germline V gene. The CDR3 is made up of 13 amino acids. The CDR3 spells CASRANRYNEQFF. CDR3 nucleotide sequence: TGTGCCAGCAGAGCCAATCGATACAATGAGCAGTTCTTC.

The chain has TRBV19 and TRBJ1-1, with D tentatively TRBD1 (5 bases). V was clipped by 4 bases and J by 4 bases, with 16 bases between them. Germline lookup yields CDR1 LNHDA and CDR2 SQIVND (reference sequence). This CDR3 region has 15 residues. The CDR3 DNA sequence: TGTGCCAGTAGTAAAGGACGGGGCGAAGGCACTGAAGCTTTCTTT. Translating it yields CASSKGRGEGTEAFF.

This chain connects TRBV30 to TRBJ1-6; D gene ambiguous. Germline loops: CDR1 GTSNPN, CDR2 SVGIG (reference sequence). The V end was cut by 6 bases, the J end by 7 bases, with 19 bases between. CDR3 length: 15 amino acids. Here the CDR3 DNA reads TGTGCCTGCCCCCTCGGACTCGGCGAAAATTCACCCCTCCACTTT. This gives the protein CACPLGLGENSPLHF.

V usage is TRBV7-2 and J usage is TRBJ2-1; D is uncertain. V was clipped by 5 bases and J by 9 bases, with 14 bases between them. In germline, CDR1 is SGHTA, CDR2 FQGNSA. The CDR3 spans 13 residues. The CDR3 coding sequence is TGTGCCAGCAGCCCCGGCTCTCGTCGTGAGCAGTTCTTC. Translation gives CASSPGSRREQFF.

The chain couples TRBV25-1 to TRBJ2-2, with 8 bases identical to TRBD2. There are 16 residues in the CDR3. CDR1 is MGHDK, CDR2 SYGVNS, per germline. With 0 bases clipped from V and 3 bases from J, the junction kept 3 bases outside the gene matches. The CDR3 region has the DNA TGTGCCAGCAGTGAATATCGGGGGGGATACACCGGGGAGCTGTTTTTT. Residues: CASSEYRGGYTGELFF.

CDR3: CARTGGPYNSPLHF. As DNA, the CDR3 is TGTGCCAGAACAGGGGGCCCCTATAATTCACCCCTCCACTTT. The rearrangement links TRBV19 to TRBJ1-6; 9 bases match TRBD1. Germline-derived CDR1 and CDR2 are LNHDA and SQIVND (reference sequence). There are 14 residues in the CDR3. The J segment lost 2 bases and the V segment lost 9 bases, leaving 2 bases of the junction unmatched.